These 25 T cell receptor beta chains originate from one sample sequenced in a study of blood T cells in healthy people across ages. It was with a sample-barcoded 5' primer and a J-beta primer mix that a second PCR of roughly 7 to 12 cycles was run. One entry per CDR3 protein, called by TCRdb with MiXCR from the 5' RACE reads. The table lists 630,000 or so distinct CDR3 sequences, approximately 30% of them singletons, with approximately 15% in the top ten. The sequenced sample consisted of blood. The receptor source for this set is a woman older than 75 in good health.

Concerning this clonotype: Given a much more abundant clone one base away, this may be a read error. The CDR3 is CASRPAGGGDNYGYTF. The DNA for the CDR3 is TGTGCCAGCAGACCCGCCGGGGGAGGGGATAACTATGGCTACACCTTC. The J gene is TRBJ1-2, the V gene TRBV7-2, with a possible D match to TRBD1 (5 bases). Germline CDR1 is SGHTA and CDR2 is FQGNSA. The germline V and J ends were trimmed by 6 bases and 1 base, with 18 bases remaining between them. There are 16 residues in the CDR3.

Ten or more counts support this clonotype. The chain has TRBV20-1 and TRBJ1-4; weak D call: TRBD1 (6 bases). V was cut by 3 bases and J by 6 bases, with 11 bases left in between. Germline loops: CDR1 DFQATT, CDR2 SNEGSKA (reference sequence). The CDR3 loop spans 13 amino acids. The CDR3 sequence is CSASQGRDEKLFF. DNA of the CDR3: TGCAGTGCTAGCCAGGGGAGGGATGAAAAACTGTTTTTT.

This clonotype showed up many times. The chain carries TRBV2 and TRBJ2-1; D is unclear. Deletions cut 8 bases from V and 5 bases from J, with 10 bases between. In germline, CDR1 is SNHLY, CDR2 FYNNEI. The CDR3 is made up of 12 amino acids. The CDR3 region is CASAALDNEQFF. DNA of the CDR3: TGTGCCAGCGCCGCCTTGGACAATGAGCAGTTCTTC.

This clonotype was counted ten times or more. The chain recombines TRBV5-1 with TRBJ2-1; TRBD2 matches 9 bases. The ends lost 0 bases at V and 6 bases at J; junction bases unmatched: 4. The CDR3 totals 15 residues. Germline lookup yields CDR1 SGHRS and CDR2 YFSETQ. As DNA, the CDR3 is TGCGCCAGCAGCTTGGCTAGCGGGGTCTCCAATGAGCAGTTCTTC. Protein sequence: CASSLASGVSNEQFF.

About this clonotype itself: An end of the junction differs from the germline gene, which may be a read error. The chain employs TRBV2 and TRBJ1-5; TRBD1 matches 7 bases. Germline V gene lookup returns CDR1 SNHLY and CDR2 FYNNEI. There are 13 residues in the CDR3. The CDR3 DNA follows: TGTGCCGGCAGTGAATCAGGGGGGCGGACCCAGCATTTT. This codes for CAGSESGGRTQHF.

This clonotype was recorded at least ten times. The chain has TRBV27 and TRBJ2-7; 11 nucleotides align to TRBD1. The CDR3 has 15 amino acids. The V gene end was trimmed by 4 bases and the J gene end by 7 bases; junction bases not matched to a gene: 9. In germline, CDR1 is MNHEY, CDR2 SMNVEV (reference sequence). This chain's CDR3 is CASSSPGQGVWEQYF. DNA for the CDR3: TGTGCCAGCAGTTCCCCGGGACAGGGGGTGTGGGAGCAGTACTTC.

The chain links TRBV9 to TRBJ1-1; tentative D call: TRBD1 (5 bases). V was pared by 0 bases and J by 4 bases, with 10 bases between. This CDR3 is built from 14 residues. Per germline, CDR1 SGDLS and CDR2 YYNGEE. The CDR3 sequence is CASSVVRGGTEAFF. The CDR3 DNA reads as TGTGCCAGCAGCGTAGTTAGGGGCGGCACTGAAGCTTTCTTT.

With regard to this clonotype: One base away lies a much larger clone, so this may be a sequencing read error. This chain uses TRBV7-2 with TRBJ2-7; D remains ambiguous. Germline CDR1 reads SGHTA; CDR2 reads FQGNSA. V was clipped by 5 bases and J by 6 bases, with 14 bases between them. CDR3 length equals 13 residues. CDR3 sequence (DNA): TGTGCCAGCAGCCGTCCGGGCCGCTGCGAGCAGTACTTC. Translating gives CASSRPGRCEQYF.

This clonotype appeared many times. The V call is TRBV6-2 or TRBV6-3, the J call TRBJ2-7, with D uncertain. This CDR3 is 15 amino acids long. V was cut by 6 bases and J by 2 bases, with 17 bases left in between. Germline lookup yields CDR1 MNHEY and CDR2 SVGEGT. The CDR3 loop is CASRPRAGATYEQYF. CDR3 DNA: TGTGCCAGCAGGCCACGGGCAGGAGCCACCTACGAGCAGTACTTC.

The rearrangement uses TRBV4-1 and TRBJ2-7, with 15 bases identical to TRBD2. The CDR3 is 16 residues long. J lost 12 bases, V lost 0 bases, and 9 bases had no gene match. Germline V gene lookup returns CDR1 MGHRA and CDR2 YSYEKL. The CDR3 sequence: CASSQDTRGLAGGRYF. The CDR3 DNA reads TGCGCCAGCAGCCAAGATACGCGAGGACTAGCGGGAGGGCGGTACTTC.

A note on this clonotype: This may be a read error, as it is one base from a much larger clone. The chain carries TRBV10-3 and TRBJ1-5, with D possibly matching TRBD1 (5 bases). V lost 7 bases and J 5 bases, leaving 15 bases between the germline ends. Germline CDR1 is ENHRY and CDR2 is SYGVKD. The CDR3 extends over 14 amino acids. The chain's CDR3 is CAINDPGTDQPQHF. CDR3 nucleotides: TGTGCCATCAATGACCCAGGGACTGATCAGCCCCAGCATTTT.

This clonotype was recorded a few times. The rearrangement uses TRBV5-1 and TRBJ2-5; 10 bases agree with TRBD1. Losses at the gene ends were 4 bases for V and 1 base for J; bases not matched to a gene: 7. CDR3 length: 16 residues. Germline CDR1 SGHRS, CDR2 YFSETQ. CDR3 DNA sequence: TGCGCCAGCAGCGCCGGGGGGACAGGGGCCCAAGAGACCCAGTACTTC. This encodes CASSAGGTGAQETQYF.

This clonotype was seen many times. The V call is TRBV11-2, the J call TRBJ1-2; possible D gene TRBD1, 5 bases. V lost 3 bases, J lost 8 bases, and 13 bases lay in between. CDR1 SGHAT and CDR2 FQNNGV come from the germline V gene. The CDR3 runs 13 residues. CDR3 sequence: CASSLDIVSGYTF. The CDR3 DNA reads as TGTGCCAGCAGCTTGGACATCGTTTCGGGCTACACCTTC.

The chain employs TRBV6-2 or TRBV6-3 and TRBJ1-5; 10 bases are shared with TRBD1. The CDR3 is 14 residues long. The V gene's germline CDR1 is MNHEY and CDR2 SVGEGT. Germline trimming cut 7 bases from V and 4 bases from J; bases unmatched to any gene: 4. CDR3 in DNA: TGTGCCAGCACCCGGACAGGGGGGAATCAGCCCCAGCATTTT. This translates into CASTRTGGNQPQHF.

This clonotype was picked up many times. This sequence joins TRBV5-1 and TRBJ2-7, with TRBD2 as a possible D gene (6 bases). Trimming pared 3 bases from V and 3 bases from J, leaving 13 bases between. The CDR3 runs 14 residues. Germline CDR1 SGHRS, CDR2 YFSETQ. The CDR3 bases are TGCGCCAGCAGCTCGCAGGAGGGCTACTACGAGCAGTACTTC. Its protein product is CASSSQEGYYEQYF.

The CDR3 DNA follows: TGTGCCAGCAGTGAGAGGGGGGGGGGAGCGACTACTTACGAGCAGTACTTC. Protein: CASSERGGGATTYEQYF. The chain is built from TRBV6-1 and TRBJ2-7; tentatively, D is TRBD2 (7 bases). V lost 3 bases to trimming and J lost 4 bases, with 22 bases between them. The CDR3 totals 17 residues. Germline assignment: CDR1 MNHNS and CDR2 SASEGT.

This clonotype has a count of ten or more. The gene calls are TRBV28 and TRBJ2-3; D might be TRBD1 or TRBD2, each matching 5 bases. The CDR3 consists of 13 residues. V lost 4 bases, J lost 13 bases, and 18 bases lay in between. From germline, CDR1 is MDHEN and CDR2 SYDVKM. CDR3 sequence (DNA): TGTGCCAGCAGTTCCCGGGGCCTAGTGAAAAAGTATTTT. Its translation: CASSSRGLVKKYF.

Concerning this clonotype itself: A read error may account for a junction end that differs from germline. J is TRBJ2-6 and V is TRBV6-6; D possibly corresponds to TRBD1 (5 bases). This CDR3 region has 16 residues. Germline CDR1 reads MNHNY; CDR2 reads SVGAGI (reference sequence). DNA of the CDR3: TGTGCCAGCAGTTCTCTTCTTCCCACTGGGGCCAACGTCCTGACTTTT. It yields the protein CASSSLLPTGANVLTF.

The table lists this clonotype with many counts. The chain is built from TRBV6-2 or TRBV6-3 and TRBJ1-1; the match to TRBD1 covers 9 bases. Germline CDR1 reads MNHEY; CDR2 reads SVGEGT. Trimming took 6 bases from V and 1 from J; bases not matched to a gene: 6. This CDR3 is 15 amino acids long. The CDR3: CASRMTGGKNTEAFF. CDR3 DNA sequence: TGTGCCAGCAGAATGACAGGGGGTAAGAACACTGAAGCTTTCTTT.

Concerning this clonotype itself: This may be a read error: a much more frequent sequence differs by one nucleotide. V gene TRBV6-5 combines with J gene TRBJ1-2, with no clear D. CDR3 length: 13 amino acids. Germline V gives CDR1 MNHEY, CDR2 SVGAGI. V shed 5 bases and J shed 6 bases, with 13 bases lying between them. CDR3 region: CASSPTSIDGYTF. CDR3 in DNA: TGTGCCAGCAGTCCGACTTCGATAGATGGCTACACCTTC.

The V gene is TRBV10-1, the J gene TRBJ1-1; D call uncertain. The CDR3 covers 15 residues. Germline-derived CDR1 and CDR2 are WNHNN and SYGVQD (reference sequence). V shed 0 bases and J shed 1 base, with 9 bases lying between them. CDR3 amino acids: CASSESGGPNTEAFF. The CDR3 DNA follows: TGCGCCAGCAGTGAGTCGGGAGGGCCGAACACTGAAGCTTTCTTT.

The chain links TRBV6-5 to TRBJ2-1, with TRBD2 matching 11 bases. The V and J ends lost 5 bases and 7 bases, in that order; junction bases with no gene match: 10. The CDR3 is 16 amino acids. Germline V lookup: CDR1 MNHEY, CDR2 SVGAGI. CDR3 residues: CASSRTSGSVYNEQFF. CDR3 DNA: TGTGCCAGCAGTCGAACTAGCGGGAGTGTTTATAATGAGCAGTTCTTC.

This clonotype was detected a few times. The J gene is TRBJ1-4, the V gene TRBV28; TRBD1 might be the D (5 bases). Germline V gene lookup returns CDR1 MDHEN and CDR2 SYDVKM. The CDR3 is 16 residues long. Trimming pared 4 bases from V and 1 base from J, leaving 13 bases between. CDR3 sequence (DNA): TGTGCCAGCAGTTCCCGGGGGGGGGGAACTAATGAAAAACTGTTTTTT. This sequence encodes CASSSRGGGTNEKLFF.

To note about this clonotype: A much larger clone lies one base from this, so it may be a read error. DNA of the CDR3: TGTGCCAGCAGCACACAGGGGGGGCTGACCTACGAGCAGTACTTC. Translated: CASSTQGGLTYEQYF. V gene TRBV2 combines with J gene TRBJ2-7, with D perhaps matching TRBD1 (8 bases). This CDR3 region has 15 residues. CDR1 and CDR2 from the germline V gene are SNHLY and FYNNEI. Trimming stripped 6 bases from V and 2 bases from J, with 17 bases between.

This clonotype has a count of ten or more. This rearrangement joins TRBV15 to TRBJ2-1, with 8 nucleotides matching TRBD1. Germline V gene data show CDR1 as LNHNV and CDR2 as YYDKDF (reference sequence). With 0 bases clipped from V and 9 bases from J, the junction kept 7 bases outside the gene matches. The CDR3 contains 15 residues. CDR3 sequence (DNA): TGTGCCACCAGCAGAGATCCCAGGGGGCAGGGTGAGCAGTTCTTC. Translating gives CATSRDPRGQGEQFF. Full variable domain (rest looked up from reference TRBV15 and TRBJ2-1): DAMVIQNPRYQVTQFGKPVTLSCSQTLNHNVMYWYQQKSSQAPKLLFHYYDKDFNNEADTPDNFQSRRPNTSFCFLDIRSPGLGDTAMYLCATSRDPRGQGEQFFGPGTRLTVL.